What follows are 13 T cell receptor beta chains derived from one specimen sequenced in a study of shared clonotypes between healthy human individuals. Generated by immunoSEQ multiplex PCR, the TCRdb table keeps only in-frame clones and is missing some. The table lists approximately 1,000,000 clones, 75% to 85% of them singletons. Material: memory CD4+ T cells from PBMCs. As for subset: CD45RA-negative fraction. The receptors stem from a young man in good health. Some clones in this sample may be carry-over from other donors' samples.

The CDR3 DNA is TGTGCCAGCAGCTTAAGCCCTGTGAACTACAATGAGCAGTTCTTC. It codes for CASSLSPVNYNEQFF. The genes are TRBV7-3 and TRBJ2-1; D is unresolved. CDR3 size: 15 residues. Germline V lookup: CDR1 SGHTA, CDR2 FQGTGA. Deletions cut 1 base from V and 3 bases from J, with 10 bases between. Using reference TRBV7-3 and TRBJ2-1 for the parts outside the CDR3, the full variable domain is GAGVSQTPSNKVTEKGKYVELRCDPISGHTALYWYRQSLGQGPEFLIYFQGTGAADDSGLPNDRFFAVRPEGSVSTLKIQRTERGDSAVYLCASSLSPVNYNEQFFGPGTRLTVL.

The chain recombines TRBV10-3 with TRBJ2-1, with D perhaps TRBD2 (5 bases). The CDR3 is 17 residues long. Germline CDR1 reads ENHRY; CDR2 reads SYGVKD. V lost 0 bases, J lost 0 bases, and 12 bases lay in between. This chain's CDR3 is CAISESSGRSSYNEQFF. As DNA, the CDR3 is TGTGCCATCAGTGAGTCAAGCGGCCGGAGCTCCTACAATGAGCAGTTCTTC.

The chain joins TRBV11-2 to TRBJ2-4; D unresolved. V shed 2 bases and J shed 0 bases, with 5 bases lying between them. The V gene's germline CDR1 is SGHAT and CDR2 FQNNGV. This CDR3 region has 14 residues. The CDR3 nucleotides read TGTGCCAGCAGCTTAATGCTAGCCAAAAACATTCAGTACTTC. It yields the protein CASSLMLAKNIQYF.

This clone was counted only a few times. V usage is TRBV6-6 and J usage is TRBJ2-6, with a possible D match to TRBD2 (5 bases). Trimming stripped 2 bases from V and 2 bases from J, with 10 bases between. Germline assignment: CDR1 MNHNY and CDR2 SVGAGI (reference sequence). CDR3 length: 16 amino acids. CDR3 loop: CASSYPVGAGANVLTF. Written as DNA, the CDR3 is TGTGCCAGCAGTTACCCCGTCGGGGCTGGGGCCAACGTCCTGACTTTC.

The chain has TRBV28 and TRBJ1-4; D gene uncertain. This CDR3 contains 13 residues. The germline CDR1 and CDR2 sequences are MDHEN and SYDVKM. V was trimmed by 7 bases and J by 6 bases, leaving 12 bases between them. The CDR3 sequence: CASTAPLYEKLFF. The CDR3 bases are TGTGCCAGCACCGCCCCCCTATATGAAAAACTGTTTTTT.

The genes are TRBV19 and TRBJ1-5; TRBD1 is a possible D gene (5 bases). Trimming left V 5 bases short and J 8 bases short, with 19 bases between. CDR3 length equals 15 residues. Germline values: CDR1 LNHDA, CDR2 SQIVND (reference sequence). In DNA, the CDR3 is TGTGCCAGTAGTTCAGACACAGGAGGGATGGAGCCCCAGCATTTT. Translating gives CASSSDTGGMEPQHF.

There are many counts of this clone. The chain has TRBV2 and TRBJ2-1; D unclear. V was clipped by 3 bases and J by 9 bases, with 6 bases between them. This CDR3 is 11 amino acids long. CDR1 is SNHLY and CDR2 is FYNNEI in the germline V gene. The DNA for the CDR3 is TGTGCCAGCAGTGAGTACGGTGAGCAGTTCTTC. Protein sequence: CASSEYGEQFF.

In the case of this clone: The identical CDR3 is also encoded by other nucleotide sequences in the sample. The V and J genes are TRBV19 and TRBJ1-1; D remains ambiguous. The CDR3 has 11 amino acids. V lost 6 bases and J lost 1, with 3 bases in between. Germline values: CDR1 LNHDA, CDR2 SQIVND (reference sequence). The CDR3 reads CASRKNTEAFF. CDR3 nucleotides: TGTGCCAGTAGAAAGAACACTGAAGCTTTCTTT.

The chain uses TRBV7-2 and TRBJ2-5, with D perhaps TRBD1 (6 bases). The ends were cut back, 5 bases at V and 1 base at J, with 14 bases in the middle. The germline V gene has CDR1 SGHTA and CDR2 FQGNSA. This CDR3 spans 15 amino acids. CDR3 bases: TGTGCCAGCAGCGTTACCGGGACACGCCAAGAGACCCAGTACTTC. Its protein is CASSVTGTRQETQYF.

The chain joins TRBV29-1 to TRBJ1-4; maybe TRBD1 (5 bases). V was pared by 6 bases and J by 3 bases, with 20 bases between. The germline gives CDR1 SQVTM, CDR2 ANQGSEA. The CDR3 has 16 residues. CDR3 nucleotides: TGCAGCGTGGGTTTGGGGCCTGATGTAGCTAATGAAAAACTGTTTTTT. Translated, it gives CSVGLGPDVANEKLFF.

This clone was recorded many times. The chain combines TRBV6-1 with TRBJ2-7, with D perhaps matching TRBD2 (5 bases). The CDR3 sequence is 14 residues long. The V gene lost 7 bases and the J gene lost 0 bases, with 13 bases spanning the gap. Looked up from germline, CDR1 is MNHNS and CDR2 is SASEGT. CDR3: CASTRGSSSYEQYF. CDR3 sequence (DNA): TGTGCCAGCACAAGAGGGAGTTCCTCCTACGAGCAGTACTTC.

The V gene is TRBV14, the J gene TRBJ2-1, with D perhaps matching TRBD1 (7 bases). Germline CDR1 is SGHDN and CDR2 is FVKESK. Deletions cut 0 bases from V and 4 bases from J, with 13 bases between. This CDR3 spans 16 amino acids. The CDR3 coding sequence is TGTGCCAGCAGCCAAGATCGGGGGACAGCTTACAATGAGCAGTTCTTC. It codes for CASSQDRGTAYNEQFF.

This chain links TRBV7-2 with TRBJ2-3; 9 bases fit TRBD2. Trimming took 5 bases from V and 3 from J; bases not matched to a gene: 3. The CDR3 covers 14 residues. CDR1 and CDR2 (germline): SGHTA, FQGNSA. CDR3 nucleotides: TGTGCCAGCAGCATCGGACTAGCGACAGATACGCAGTATTTT. Amino acids: CASSIGLATDTQYF.